This T cell receptor beta chain was identified during a study of cytomegalovirus exposure and HLA in healthy donors. Germline trimming cut 4 bases from V and 5 bases from J; bases unmatched to any gene: 11. The CDR3 is made up of 15 amino acids. Per germline, CDR1 SGHRS and CDR2 YFSETQ. In the PCR, 60 Vbeta and 13 Jbeta primers were used. Assay used: immunoSEQ multiplex PCR; TCRdb lists only in-frame clones, some missing. The sample yields some 150,000 clones, roughly 87% seen once. Findings and caveats of the study: In most subjects, TCR beta sequences reportedly gave accurate predictions of HLA-A and HLA-B alleles. Within an earlier analysis, most TCR beta V segments proved productive either about 90% or about 30% of the time. Among TCR beta chains, those listed as cytomegalovirus-associated numbered about 160.

On this clone itself: Its antigen is not known.

The clonotype comes from a man aged 25 to 40 in good health and CMV-seropositive. The chain employs TRBV5-1 and TRBJ1-1; 7 positions match TRBD1. Sequencing was done on a sample of PBMCs. DNA for the CDR3: TGCGCCAGCAGCCAACGGACAGGTTCGTCGACTGAAGCTTTCTTT. Amino acids: CASSQRTGSSTEAFF.